This entry lists 7 T cell receptor beta chains sequenced from one sample in a study of shared clonotypes between healthy human individuals. Profiled with immunoSEQ multiplex PCR; TCRdb holds only in-frame clones, not every one. This sample carries about 530,000 clones, 95% to 97% of them seen once, and the ten largest clones take approximately 0.06%. Sequenced sample: naive CD4+ T cells sorted from blood. The subset is: CD45RA+ positively selected. Source of these receptors: a woman under 40 in good health.

For the CDR3, the DNA is TGTGCCAGCACCCGAAGGTCTGGCACAGGGGACTTCAATCAGCCCCAGCATTTT. Translated, it gives CASTRRSGTGDFNQPQHF. The chain carries TRBV28 and TRBJ1-5; TRBD1 matches at 7 bases. There are 18 residues in the CDR3. Germline CDR1 and CDR2: MDHEN and SYDVKM. The V gene end was trimmed by 7 bases and the J gene end by 3 bases; junction bases not matched to a gene: 18.

The chain has TRBV27 and TRBJ1-2; tentative D call: TRBD1 (6 bases). From germline, CDR1 is MNHEY and CDR2 SMNVEV (reference sequence). The V end lost 5 bases, the J end lost 12 bases, and 19 bases lay between the germline ends. This CDR3 is 13 amino acids long. The CDR3 spells CASSMTGGGFDTF. DNA for the CDR3: TGTGCCAGCAGTATGACAGGAGGAGGATTCGACACCTTC.

V gene TRBV19 combines with J gene TRBJ2-4, with 10 bases aligning to TRBD2. There are 19 residues in the CDR3. Germline-derived CDR1 and CDR2 are LNHDA and SQIVND (reference sequence). After removal of 0 bases from V and 0 bases from J, the junction contained 8 bases not matched to a gene. The CDR3 here is CASSIDGAGLAVAKNIQYF. Here the CDR3 DNA reads TGTGCCAGTAGTATAGATGGGGCAGGACTAGCGGTAGCCAAAAACATTCAGTACTTC.

The DNA of the CDR3 is TGTGCCAGCAGTGAATTGGGATTTGAAGGAGAGACCCAGTACTTC. Encoded protein: CASSELGFEGETQYF. This chain links TRBV6-1 with TRBJ2-5; no clear D gene. Germline CDR1 reads MNHNS; CDR2 reads SASEGT. This CDR3 is built from 15 residues. Trimming cost V 2 bases and J 4 bases, with 14 bases left between them.

This sequence joins TRBV7-9 and TRBJ1-2; 7 nucleotides match TRBD1. Germline CDR1 and CDR2: SEHNR and FQNEAQ (reference sequence). V trimming: 1 base; J trimming: 4 bases; junction bases outside the gene matches: 6. The CDR3 spans 15 residues. CDR3 amino acids: CASSLEGGTAYGYTF. CDR3 nucleotides: TGTGCCAGCAGCTTAGAGGGTGGGACAGCCTATGGCTACACCTTC.

To note about this clone: Other nucleotide sequences from this sample produce the same CDR3. The gene calls are TRBV28 and TRBJ2-7; the D gene is possibly TRBD1 (6 bases). V lost 6 bases and J lost 1, with 10 bases in between. The CDR3 spans 13 residues. Germline CDR1 and CDR2: MDHEN and SYDVKM. The CDR3: CASRPGQSYEQYF. DNA for the CDR3: TGTGCCAGCAGACCTGGACAGTCCTACGAGCAGTACTTC.

The V gene is TRBV10-1, the J gene TRBJ2-5; D is tentatively TRBD1 or TRBD2 (5 bases each). Per the germline V gene, CDR1 is WNHNN and CDR2 is SYGVQD (reference sequence). This CDR3 has 14 amino acids. The V gene lost 3 bases and the J gene lost 3 bases, with 11 bases spanning the gap. The CDR3 coding sequence is TGCGCCAGCAGTGAAGGCCAGGGAGAAGAGACCCAGTACTTC. Its translation is CASSEGQGEETQYF.